This T cell receptor (beta chain) emerged from a study of blood T cell repertoires in COVID-19. Study-level background: Samples of COVID-19 (acute and convalescent) were obtained from the United States, Italy and Spain. T cells, B-cell-depleted T cells, or PBMCs supplied cDNA or gDNA.

Original processing methods: Reference gene primer amplification gave nucleated cell count estimates. Using immunoSEQ multiplex PCR, the repertoire was profiled, and TCRdb retains in-frame clones only, with some absent. That table gives V, J and clone size, and the DNA gave D and trimming. This sample has about 110,000 clones, with 85% to 95% found just once. The germline CDR1 and CDR2 sequences are SGDLS and YYNGEE. There are 14 residues in the CDR3. Trimming cost V 3 bases and J 2 bases; bases outside gene matches: 4. The clonotype was recovered from a woman in her twenties or thirties with acute or convalescent COVID-19. The sequenced sample consisted of peripheral blood. The chain recombines TRBV9 with TRBJ1-2; 7 nucleotides align to TRBD1. The DNA of the CDR3 is TGTGCCAGCAGCGCCGGGACAGTCAACTATGGCTACACCTTC. The encoded protein is CASSAGTVNYGYTF.